This T cell receptor beta chain appears in the sequencing data of a study of human thymus T cells. Broader study findings: Unrelated people showed highly overlapping thymic repertoires, related research reported.

Remarks on this clone: Its antigen is still unknown.

The CDR3 is 15 residues long. The germline V gene encodes CDR1 SGHTA and CDR2 FQGNSA. The V gene lost 8 bases and the J gene lost 7 bases, with 20 bases spanning the gap. The protocol was immunoSEQ multiplex PCR, while the TCRdb copy is restricted to in-frame clones and leaves out a portion. Of 120,000 or so clones in the sample, just under 95% were seen once. Thymic resections from corrective heart surgery supplied the tissue. Sequenced: thymus tissue. This chain joins TRBV7-2 and TRBJ1-4; a weak D match, TRBD1 (6 bases). The sequence was obtained from a boy younger than two with a congenital heart defect but otherwise immunologically healthy. CDR3 sequence: CASSPNGGGSEKLFF. The CDR3 DNA follows: TGTGCCAGCTCTCCGAATGGAGGGGGTAGTGAAAAACTGTTTTTT. The complete variable domain, with remaining parts taken from reference TRBV7-2 and TRBJ1-4, reads GAGVSQSPSNKVTEKGKDVELRCDPISGHTALYWYRQSLGQGLEFLIYFQGNSAPDKSGLPSDRFSAERTGGSVSTLTIQRTQQEDSAVYLCASSPNGGGSEKLFFGSGTQLSVL.